This T cell receptor (beta chain) was sequenced in a study of identical twins. One entry per CDR3 protein, called by TCRdb with MiXCR from the 5' RACE reads. The profile shows roughly 570,000 distinct CDR3 sequences, 7.5% to 10% of them singletons. A few counts support this clonotype. Germline V gene lookup returns CDR1 SGHRS and CDR2 YFSETQ. The CDR3 has 15 amino acids. The V end was cut by 2 bases, the J end by 0 bases, with 12 bases between. The sample was also linked to a second study, of yellow fever vaccine responses in identical twins.

The V gene is TRBV5-1, the J gene TRBJ2-7, with a weak D call TRBD2 (6 bases). The receptor was isolated from a young woman in good health. The material sequenced was PBMCs. CDR3 DNA sequence: TGCGCCAGCAGCTTCTTCCCCGGGAGCTCCTACGAGCAGTACTTC. Translation: CASSFFPGSSYEQYF.